This note documents a single T cell receptor (beta chain) sequence. Sequencing was performed with immunoSEQ multiplex PCR; in TCRdb, only in-frame clones are kept and a portion is missing. The data show 40,000 to 50,000 clones, around 93% seen once. This sample was taken from a study of T cell changes during pregnancy in multiple sclerosis. The germline gives CDR1 LNHDA, CDR2 SQIVND (reference sequence). V was shortened by 5 bases and J by 2 bases, with 11 bases between the two germline ends. The CDR3 contains 14 residues. The chain couples TRBV19 to TRBJ2-3; TRBD1 is a possible D gene (5 bases). The TCR sequence derives from a female donor with multiple sclerosis, enrolled in a pregnancy study. The sequences come from CD8+ T cells from peripheral blood mononuclear cells, collected in the third trimester of pregnancy. CDR3 residues: CASSPAGITDTQYF. In DNA, the CDR3 is TGTGCCAGTAGTCCTGCAGGGATCACAGATACGCAGTATTTT. Together with reference TRBV19 and TRBJ2-3, the CDR3 gives the full variable domain: DGGITQSPKYLFRKEGQNVTLSCEQNLNHDAMYWYRQDPGQGLRLIYYSQIVNDFQKGDIAEGYSVSREKKESFPLTVTSAQKNPTAFYLCASSPAGITDTQYFGPGTRLTVL.